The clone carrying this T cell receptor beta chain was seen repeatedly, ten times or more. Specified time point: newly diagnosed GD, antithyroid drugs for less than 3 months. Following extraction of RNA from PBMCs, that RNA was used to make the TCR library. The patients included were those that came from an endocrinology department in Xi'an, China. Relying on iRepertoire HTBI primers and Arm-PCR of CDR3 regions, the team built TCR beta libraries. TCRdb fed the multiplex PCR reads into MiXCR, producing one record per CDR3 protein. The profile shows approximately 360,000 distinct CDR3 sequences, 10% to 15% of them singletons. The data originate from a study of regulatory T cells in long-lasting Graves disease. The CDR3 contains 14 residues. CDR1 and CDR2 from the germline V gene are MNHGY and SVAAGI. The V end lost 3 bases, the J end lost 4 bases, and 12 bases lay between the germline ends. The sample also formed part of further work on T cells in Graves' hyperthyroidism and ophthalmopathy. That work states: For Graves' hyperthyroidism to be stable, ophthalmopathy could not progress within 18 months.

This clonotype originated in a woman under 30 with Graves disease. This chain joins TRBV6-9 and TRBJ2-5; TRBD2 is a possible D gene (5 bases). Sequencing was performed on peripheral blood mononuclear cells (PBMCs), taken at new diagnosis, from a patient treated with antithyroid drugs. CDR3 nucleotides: TGTGCCAGCAGTTACTCTGGTAGCGCAGAGACCCAGTACTTC. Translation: CASSYSGSAETQYF.